This T cell receptor beta chain stems from a study of T cell changes during pregnancy in multiple sclerosis. Per the germline V gene, CDR1 is MNHEY and CDR2 is SMNVEV (reference sequence). This CDR3 spans 15 amino acids. V lost 5 bases, J lost 5 bases, and 5 bases stayed unmatched. Only in-frame clones appear in the TCRdb table, and some are missing; sequencing was by immunoSEQ multiplex PCR. The data hold under 65,000 clones, with 94% observed a single time. The source is a female donor with multiple sclerosis, enrolled in a pregnancy study. The chain employs TRBV27 and TRBJ2-5; TRBD2 agrees at 13 bases. The sample here was CD8+ T cells from peripheral blood mononuclear cells, taken after pregnancy. CDR3 nucleotides: TGTGCCAGCAGTCCGGGACTAGCGGGATGGGAGACCCAGTACTTC. It translates to CASSPGLAGWETQYF.